Sequencing of this T cell receptor beta chain was carried out in a study of T-cell memory formation after mild COVID-19. TCRdb reprocessed the 5' RACE reads with MiXCR, giving one entry per CDR3 protein. Here the sample spans 360,000 or so distinct CDR3 sequences, 25% to 30% being singletons. This clonotype was detected a few times. Losses at the gene ends were 4 bases for V and 0 bases for J; bases not matched to a gene: 2. This CDR3 contains 14 residues. Per germline, CDR1 KGHSH and CDR2 LQKENI. What was sequenced was PBMCs or a T cell subset sorted from them (not recorded which). The receptor comes from an adult woman who had mild COVID-19 (a few samples of this study predate the infection). Cell type and time point are not known. V is TRBV18 and J is TRBJ1-1; 7 positions agree with TRBD1. The CDR3 reads CASSRGTVNTEAFF. DNA for the CDR3: TGTGCCAGCTCACGGGGGACAGTGAACACTGAAGCTTTCTTT.